Following are 31 T cell receptor beta chains from one sample sequenced in a study of blood T cell repertoires in COVID-19. The table came from immunoSEQ multiplex PCR; TCRdb's copy has only in-frame clones and leaves some out. The sample consists of around 60,000 clones, roughly 80% of them appearing once. The sample comprised peripheral blood. Receptors were obtained from a man in his 60s with COVID-19, enrolled during active disease.

This chain uses TRBV15 with TRBJ1-1, with D possibly being TRBD1 (5 bases). From germline, CDR1 is LNHNV and CDR2 YYDKDF (reference sequence). Trimming removed 5 bases at V and 4 bases at J, with 20 bases between. The CDR3 contains 16 residues. CDR3 in amino acids: CATSSVRTPRGTEAFF. For the CDR3, the DNA is TGTGCCACCAGCTCGGTTAGGACCCCAAGGGGCACTGAAGCTTTCTTT.

A few counts support this clone. V gene TRBV18 combines with J gene TRBJ1-2, with TRBD1 matching over 10 bases. The CDR3 runs 14 residues. Germline assignment: CDR1 KGHSH and CDR2 LQKENI. V shed 6 bases, J shed 3 bases, and the junction held 4 bases outside the gene matches. CDR3 protein: CASSRQGADYGYTF. The CDR3 bases are TGTGCCAGCTCCCGACAGGGGGCCGACTATGGCTACACCTTC.

The chain joins TRBV2 to TRBJ1-5, with 7 bases identical to TRBD1. Germline CDR1 and CDR2: SNHLY and FYNNEI. The CDR3 is 16 residues long. Trimming took 6 bases from V and 4 from J; bases not matched to a gene: 12. The CDR3 DNA reads TGTGCCAGCAGCGATCGAGGGACAGACTCGAATCAGCCCCAGCATTTT. It specifies CASSDRGTDSNQPQHF.

V gene TRBV6-5 combines with J gene TRBJ1-3, with 9 nucleotides matching TRBD1. Germline V CDR1 and CDR2: MNHEY, SVGAGI. The CDR3 contains 16 residues. The J segment lost 1 base and the V segment lost 0 bases, leaving 1 base of the junction unmatched. The CDR3 here is CASSYSGTGSGNTIYF. DNA of the CDR3: TGTGCCAGCAGTTACTCCGGGACAGGGTCTGGAAACACCATATATTTT.

Points on this clone: Different DNA sequences within this sample yield the same CDR3. The chain is built from TRBV6-1 and TRBJ1-2; tentative D call: TRBD1 (6 bases). V lost 3 bases to trimming and J lost 6 bases, with 11 bases between them. Looked up from germline, CDR1 is MNHNS and CDR2 is SASEGT. This CDR3 has 13 amino acids. CDR3 region: CASSEGQGNGYTF. The CDR3 DNA reads as TGTGCCAGCAGTGAGGGGCAGGGGAATGGCTACACCTTC.

The CDR3 loop reads CASSEGGTKYEQYF. The CDR3 coding sequence is TGCGCCAGCAGTGAAGGGGGGACTAAATACGAGCAGTACTTC. The chain links TRBV10-1 to TRBJ2-7, with a possible D match to TRBD2 (7 bases). This CDR3 is 14 amino acids long. V was pared by 3 bases and J by 4 bases, with 13 bases between. The germline V gene has CDR1 WNHNN and CDR2 SYGVQD (reference sequence).

V is TRBV30 and J is TRBJ1-4; 7 bases line up with TRBD1. The CDR3 sequence is 16 residues long. Germline assignment: CDR1 GTSNPN and CDR2 SVGIG (reference sequence). Trimming removed 2 bases from V and 2 bases from J; junction bases left unmatched: 8. The CDR3 DNA follows: TGTGCCTGGAGTACCCCGCGGGGACAGACTAATGAAAAACTGTTTTTT. Its translation: CAWSTPRGQTNEKLFF.

The V and J genes are TRBV6-5 and TRBJ1-3; 7 bases agree with TRBD1. Losses at the gene ends were 7 bases for V and 6 bases for J; bases not matched to a gene: 9. CDR3 length: 14 amino acids. The V gene's germline CDR1 is MNHEY and CDR2 SVGAGI. The CDR3 nucleotides are TGTGCCAGCAATGCGGGACAGATAATAAACACCATATATTTT. Its protein product is CASNAGQIINTIYF.

The J gene is TRBJ1-2, the V gene TRBV5-5; TRBD1 aligns across 7 bases. The V and J ends lost 4 bases and 4 bases, in that order; junction bases with no gene match: 7. The CDR3 covers 14 residues. CDR1 and CDR2 (germline): SGHKS, YYEKEE (reference sequence). The CDR3 reads CASSLEQGRYGYTF. In DNA form, the CDR3 reads TGTGCCAGCAGCCTCGAACAGGGGCGCTATGGCTACACCTTC.

This clone was counted between two and nine times. The chain links TRBV7-9 to TRBJ1-2; the D gene is possibly TRBD1 (5 bases). In germline, CDR1 is SEHNR, CDR2 FQNEAQ (reference sequence). The CDR3 length is 15 residues. The ends were cut back, 5 bases at V and 3 bases at J, with 16 bases in the middle. The CDR3 here is CASSLVLDTYYGYTF. Written as DNA, the CDR3 is TGTGCCAGCAGCCTCGTTCTGGACACCTACTATGGCTACACCTTC.

V and J are TRBV6-5 and TRBJ2-5; a weak D match, TRBD1 (5 bases). The CDR3 length is 13 residues. Trimming took 6 bases from V and 4 from J, leaving 12 bases between them. Germline V gene sequence: CDR1 MNHEY, CDR2 SVGAGI. CDR3 nucleotides: TGTGCCAGCAGCCAGGGCCTTGGAGAGACCCAGTACTTC. Translation gives CASSQGLGETQYF.

This clone appeared once. CDR3 sequence: CASSLHSPTNTIYF. CDR3 bases: TGTGCCAGCAGCTTGCACAGTCCGACGAACACCATATATTTT. V is TRBV5-6 and J is TRBJ1-3; D is ambiguous. V shed 1 base and J shed 7 bases, with 12 bases lying between them. This CDR3 spans 14 amino acids. Per germline, CDR1 SGHDT and CDR2 YYEEEE.

V gene TRBV12-3 or TRBV12-4 combines with J gene TRBJ1-3; 7 bases align to TRBD1. The CDR3 has 13 amino acids. V lost 10 bases, J lost 2 bases, and 5 bases stayed unmatched. CDR3 in DNA: TGTGCCACCAGAAGGGGGCCTGGAAACACCATATATTTT. It yields the protein CATRRGPGNTIYF.

The chain is built from TRBV19 and TRBJ1-4; D not certain. Germline CDR1 and CDR2: LNHDA and SQIVND (reference sequence). Deletions cut 4 bases from V and 2 bases from J, with 8 bases between. CDR3 length: 14 residues. The CDR3 DNA sequence: TGTGCCAGTAGTAGAGGAGGGACTAATGAAAAACTGTTTTTT. As protein: CASSRGGTNEKLFF. Variable domain in full (rest from reference TRBV19 and TRBJ1-4): DGGITQSPKYLFRKEGQNVTLSCEQNLNHDAMYWYRQDPGQGLRLIYYSQIVNDFQKGDIAEGYSVSREKKESFPLTVTSAQKNPTAFYLCASSRGGTNEKLFFGSGTQLSVL.

The chain links TRBV6-1 to TRBJ1-3; TRBD1 is a possible D gene (6 bases). V was clipped by 4 bases and J by 0 bases, with 22 bases between them. This CDR3 is 19 amino acids long. Germline V gene lookup returns CDR1 MNHNS and CDR2 SASEGT. The CDR3 here is CASSAQGNSQPYSGNTIYF. The CDR3 DNA reads TGTGCCAGCAGTGCCCAGGGGAACTCGCAACCTTACTCTGGAAACACCATATATTTT.

J is TRBJ2-1 and V is TRBV4-2; 8 bases are a match to TRBD2. Trimming removed 0 bases from V and 10 bases from J; junction bases left unmatched: 8. CDR1 is LGHNA and CDR2 is YNFKEQ in the germline V gene. CDR3 size: 15 residues. CDR3 DNA sequence: TGTGCCAGCAGCCAAGATCGAGTTACGGGGGGGGAGCAGTTCTTC. Encoded protein: CASSQDRVTGGEQFF.

The chain recombines TRBV9 with TRBJ2-3; 10 positions agree with TRBD2. CDR1 and CDR2 from the germline V gene are SGDLS and YYNGEE. This CDR3 region has 15 residues. J was trimmed by 4 bases and V by 2 bases; bases with no gene match: 4. The CDR3 reads CASSVLAGDADTQYF. The CDR3, as DNA: TGTGCCAGCAGCGTGCTAGCGGGAGATGCAGATACGCAGTATTTT.

This chain uses TRBV24-1 with TRBJ1-5, with D possibly TRBD1 on 6 matching bases. V dropped 0 bases and J dropped 4 bases, with 15 bases sitting between them. The germline V gene encodes CDR1 KGHDR and CDR2 SFDVKD. The CDR3 totals 17 residues. The CDR3 protein is CATSDLPGGKKNQPQHF. The CDR3 DNA is TGTGCCACCAGTGATTTGCCGGGGGGCAAAAAAAATCAGCCCCAGCATTTT.

This chain connects TRBV7-9 to TRBJ1-1, with D perhaps TRBD1 (5 bases). Germline CDR1 reads SEHNR; CDR2 reads FQNEAQ (reference sequence). This CDR3 spans 14 amino acids. The V end lost 5 bases, the J end lost 0 bases, and 10 bases lay between the germline ends. The CDR3 DNA is TGTGCCAGCAGCGCGGGACTCGTGAACACTGAAGCTTTCTTT. Its translation is CASSAGLVNTEAFF.

J is TRBJ1-4 and V is TRBV7-2; 8 nucleotides match TRBD1. The length of the CDR3 is 15 residues. Germline V lookup: CDR1 SGHTA, CDR2 FQGNSA. With 5 bases clipped from V and 7 bases from J, the junction kept 9 bases outside the gene matches. CDR3 bases: TGTGCCAGCAGCGACCCCCGGACAGGGTCTGAAAAACTGTTTTTT. Amino acid sequence: CASSDPRTGSEKLFF.

Only a few counts were recorded for this clone. This chain connects TRBV19 to TRBJ2-4, with TRBD1 matching over 9 bases. Looked up from germline, CDR1 is LNHDA and CDR2 is SQIVND (reference sequence). The CDR3 has 16 residues. J gave up 3 bases and V 4 bases, and 7 bases lay outside the gene matches. CDR3 amino acids: CASSNSPTGGKNIQYF. As DNA, the CDR3 is TGTGCCAGTAGTAACTCCCCGACAGGGGGCAAAAACATTCAGTACTTC.

The chain recombines TRBV23-1 with TRBJ2-5; D is ambiguous. TRBV23-1 carries the ORF label, with uncertain function. The CDR3 is 10 amino acids. The ends were cut back, 10 bases at V and 2 bases at J, with 5 bases in the middle. CDR3 region: CATKQETQYF. The CDR3 DNA follows: TGCGCCACTAAACAAGAGACCCAGTACTTC.

This clone was observed a few times. This sequence joins TRBV5-1 and TRBJ2-2; TRBD2 matches 8 bases. Trimming cost V 2 bases and J 6 bases; bases outside gene matches: 15. CDR1 is SGHRS, CDR2 YFSETQ, per germline. The CDR3 runs 18 residues. CDR3 amino acids: CASSLHSPGLVGSGELFF. The CDR3 DNA is TGCGCCAGCAGCTTACATTCACCGGGACTAGTCGGTTCCGGGGAGCTGTTTTTT.

This chain links TRBV3-1 (or the pseudogene TRBV3-2) with TRBJ2-5, with 8 bases identical to TRBD1. Trimming at V came to 3 bases and at J to 4 bases, leaving 16 bases not matched to a gene. This CDR3 is 18 amino acids long. In germline, CDR1 is LGHDT, CDR2 YNNKEL (reference sequence). Written as DNA, the CDR3 is TGTGCCAGCAGCCAGCTCCGGGACAGGACAGCGTTCCGAGAGACCCAGTACTTC. It translates to CASSQLRDRTAFRETQYF.

The chain carries TRBV27 and TRBJ1-5; D is possibly TRBD1 (5 bases). V was clipped by 2 bases and J by 7 bases, with 9 bases between them. The germline CDR1 and CDR2 sequences are MNHEY and SMNVEV (reference sequence). The CDR3 contains 13 residues. The CDR3 protein is CASSLQGKQPQHF. DNA of the CDR3: TGTGCCAGCAGTTTACAGGGTAAACAGCCCCAGCATTTT.

This clone was detected once. The chain carries TRBV5-1 and TRBJ1-2, with 8 bases fitting TRBD1. Trimming removed 0 bases from V and 0 bases from J; junction bases left unmatched: 4. Germline assignment: CDR1 SGHRS and CDR2 YFSETQ. This CDR3 has 16 amino acids. The DNA for the CDR3 is TGCGCCAGCAGCTTGGACAGGGGGTCTTCTAACTATGGCTACACCTTC. This translates into CASSLDRGSSNYGYTF.

The CDR3 DNA reads as TGTGCCAGCAGTCCGGGACAGGGTCAGCCCCAGCATTTT. Translating it yields CASSPGQGQPQHF. The chain is built from TRBV12-3 or TRBV12-4 and TRBJ1-5; 9 bases map to TRBD1. J gave up 6 bases and V 5 bases, and 2 bases lay outside the gene matches. This CDR3 region has 13 residues.

The chain carries TRBV4-2 and TRBJ1-4; 7 nucleotides align to TRBD1. V was pared by 3 bases and J by 3 bases, with 4 bases of the junction left unmatched. Germline V gene lookup returns CDR1 LGHNA and CDR2 YNFKEQ. There are 15 residues in the CDR3. The DNA for the CDR3 is TGTGCCAGCAGCCAGGCCGGGACAGCTAATGAAAAACTGTTTTTT. It codes for CASSQAGTANEKLFF.

The V gene is TRBV4-2, the J gene TRBJ2-3, with TRBD2 matching 10 bases. V shed 2 bases, J shed 2 bases, and the junction held 7 bases outside the gene matches. Germline CDR1 reads LGHNA; CDR2 reads YNFKEQ. This CDR3 spans 17 amino acids. CDR3 DNA sequence: TGTGCCAGCAGCCAAAAGGTGGGACTAGCGATCACAGATACGCAGTATTTT. This sequence encodes CASSQKVGLAITDTQYF.

The V gene is TRBV19, the J gene TRBJ2-1; 9 positions match TRBD2. The CDR3 is 13 amino acids. Per the germline V gene, CDR1 is LNHDA and CDR2 is SQIVND (reference sequence). The J segment lost 7 bases and the V segment lost 9 bases, leaving 7 bases of the junction unmatched. The CDR3 DNA reads as TGTGCCAGCAGGCGGGGGGGCAGGAATGAGCAGTTCTTC. It encodes CASRRGGRNEQFF. Variable domain in full (rest from reference TRBV19 and TRBJ2-1): DGGITQSPKYLFRKEGQNVTLSCEQNLNHDAMYWYRQDPGQGLRLIYYSQIVNDFQKGDIAEGYSVSREKKESFPLTVTSAQKNPTAFYLCASRRGGRNEQFFGPGTRLTVL.

This rearrangement joins TRBV4-2 to TRBJ1-2; weak D call: TRBD1 (5 bases). V gave up 4 bases and J gave up 3 bases, with 18 bases separating them. The CDR3 loop spans 16 amino acids. Germline V gene data show CDR1 as LGHNA and CDR2 as YNFKEQ. The DNA of the CDR3 is TGTGCCAGCAGCCGAACCCAGGGTGAGGTCGACTATGGCTACACCTTC. Its translation is CASSRTQGEVDYGYTF.